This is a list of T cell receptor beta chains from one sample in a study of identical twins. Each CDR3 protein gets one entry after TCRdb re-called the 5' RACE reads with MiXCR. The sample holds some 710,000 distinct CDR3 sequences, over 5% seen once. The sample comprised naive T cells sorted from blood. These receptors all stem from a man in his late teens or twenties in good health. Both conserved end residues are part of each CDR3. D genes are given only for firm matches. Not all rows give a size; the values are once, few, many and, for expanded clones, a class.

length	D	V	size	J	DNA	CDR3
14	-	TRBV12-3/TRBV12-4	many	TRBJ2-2	TGTGCCAGCAGGTTAACCCGATCAAGCGGGGAGCTGTTTTTT	CASRLTRSSGELFF
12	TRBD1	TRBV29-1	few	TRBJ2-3	TGCAGCGCGGACAGGGCCACAGATACGCAGTATTTT	CSADRATDTQYF
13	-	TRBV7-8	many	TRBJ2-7	TGTGCCAGCAGCTTAGCGTGGAGGAACGAGCAGTACTTC	CASSLAWRNEQYF
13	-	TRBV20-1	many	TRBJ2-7	TGCAGTGCTAGAATTAGCGAGGGCTACGAGCAGTACTTC	CSARISEGYEQYF
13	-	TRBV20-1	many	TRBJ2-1	TGCAGTTCCCCCTGGGGGGCCTTTAATGAGCAGTTCTTC	CSSPWGAFNEQFF
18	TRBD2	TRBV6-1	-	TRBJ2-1	TGTGCCAGCATTGGCCTAGCGGGGATTCATAGGAGATACAATGAGCAGTTCTTC	CASIGLAGIHRRYNEQFF
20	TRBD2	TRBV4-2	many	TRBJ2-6	TGTGCCAGCAGCCAAGTGTGGGCTAGCGGCCAACTTTCTGGGGCCAACGTCCTGACTTTC	CASSQVWASGQLSGANVLTF
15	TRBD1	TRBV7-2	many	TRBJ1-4	TGTGCCAGCAGCTTAGGGGACAGCACTTCGGAAAAACTGTTTTTT	CASSLGDSTSEKLFF
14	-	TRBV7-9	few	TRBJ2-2	TGTGCCAGCAGCTCAGGGGCGCGAACCGGGGAGCTGTTTTTT	CASSSGARTGELFF
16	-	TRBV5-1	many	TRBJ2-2	TGCGCCAGCAGCTTGGCTCCGGGAGCGAACACCGGGGAGCTGTTTTTT	CASSLAPGANTGELFF
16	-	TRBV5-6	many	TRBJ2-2	TGTGCCAGCAGCTTGAAGGCGGTTAGGGGTACCGGGGAGCTGTTTTTT	CASSLKAVRGTGELFF
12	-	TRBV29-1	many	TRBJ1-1	TGCAGTGAGTATGGGACAACCACTGAAGCTTTCTTT	CSEYGTTTEAFF
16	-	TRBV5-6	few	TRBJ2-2	TGTGCCAGCAGCTTGTACATCAGGGCGCACACCGGGGAGCTGTTTTTT	CASSLYIRAHTGELFF
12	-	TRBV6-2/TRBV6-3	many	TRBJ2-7	TGTGCCAGCAAACCGAGCGGCTACGAGCAGTACTTC	CASKPSGYEQYF
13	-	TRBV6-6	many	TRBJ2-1	TGTGCCAGCAGGATGGGCGGATACAATGAGCAGTTCTTC	CASRMGGYNEQFF
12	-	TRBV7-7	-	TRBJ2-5	TGTGCCAGCAGTGGTTCTCGGGAGACCCAGTACTTC	CASSGSRETQYF
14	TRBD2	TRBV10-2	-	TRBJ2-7	TGCGCCAGCAATACGGGAGGGACTACCTACGAGCAGTACTTC	CASNTGGTTYEQYF
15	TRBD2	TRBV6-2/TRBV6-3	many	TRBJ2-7	TGTGCCAGCAGTTACAAGAGCGGGAGGGCCTACGAGCAGTACTTC	CASSYKSGRAYEQYF
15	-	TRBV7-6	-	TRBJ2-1	TGTGCCAGCAGCTTAATGTCTAGTACTAGGAATGAGCAGTTCTTC	CASSLMSSTRNEQFF
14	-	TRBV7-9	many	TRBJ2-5	TGTGCCAGCAGCCGGGCGGGACATGAAGAGACCCAGTACTTC	CASSRAGHEETQYF
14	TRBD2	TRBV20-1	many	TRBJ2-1	TGCAGTGCGGATCTAGCGGGAGGTCGGGAGGAGCAGTTCTTC	CSADLAGGREEQFF
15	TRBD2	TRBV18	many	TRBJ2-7	TGTGCCAGCGCCCAACCGGGACTAGCGGTATACGAGCAGTACTTC	CASAQPGLAVYEQYF
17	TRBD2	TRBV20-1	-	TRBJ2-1	TGCAGTGCTAGAGATCAAGGGGCGGGAGGGCCGGGAAATGAGCAGTTCTTC	CSARDQGAGGPGNEQFF
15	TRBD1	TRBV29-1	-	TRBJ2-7	TGCAGCGTGCTCCTGAAGACCGGGACAGGGGGCGAGCAGTACTTC	CSVLLKTGTGGEQYF
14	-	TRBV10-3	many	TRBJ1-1	TGTGCCGTAAGAAAGGACCTCGGGGCCACTGAAGCTTTCTTT	CAVRKDLGATEAFF
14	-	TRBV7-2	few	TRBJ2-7	TGTGCCAGCAGCTTCCGACAAACCACCTACGAGCAGTACTTC	CASSFRQTTYEQYF
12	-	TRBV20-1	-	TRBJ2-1	TGCAGTGCTAGTGCCATTGGCCATGAGCAGTTCTTC	CSASAIGHEQFF
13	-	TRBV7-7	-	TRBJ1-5	TGTGCCAGCAGCCTATTGGAGGGTCAGCCCCAGCATTTT	CASSLLEGQPQHF
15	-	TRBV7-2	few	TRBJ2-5	TGTGCCAGCAGCTTAGGGACAGTTATTCAAGAGACCCAGTACTTC	CASSLGTVIQETQYF
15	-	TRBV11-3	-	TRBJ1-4	TGTGCCAGCAGCTTAACTGGGATGGAAAATGAAAAACTGTTTTTT	CASSLTGMENEKLFF
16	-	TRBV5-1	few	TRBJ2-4	TGCGCCAGCAGCCTCTACCCATCGGAAGGGCAAAACATTCAGTACTTC	CASSLYPSEGQNIQYF
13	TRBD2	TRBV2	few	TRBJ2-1	TGTGCCAGCTCTGGACTAGCGGGAGGTGAGCAGTTCTTC	CASSGLAGGEQFF
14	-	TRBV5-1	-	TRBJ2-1	TGCGCCAGCAGCTTACAGCTCAAAGGGAATGAGCAGTTCTTC	CASSLQLKGNEQFF
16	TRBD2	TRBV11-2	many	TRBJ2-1	TGTGCCAGCAGCTTAGATCTAGCGGGAGTAATCAATGAGCAGTTCTTC	CASSLDLAGVINEQFF
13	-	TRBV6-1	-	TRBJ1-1	TGTGCCAGCAGTGAATGGTTGACAGAAAAATATCTCTTT	CASSEWLTEKYLF
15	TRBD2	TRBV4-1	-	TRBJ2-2	TGCGCCAGCAGCAACCCGGGACTATCCACCGGGGAGCTGTTTTTT	CASSNPGLSTGELFF
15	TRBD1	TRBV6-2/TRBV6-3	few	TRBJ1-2	TGTGCCAGCAAGATGACAGGGGGCGTCGCTTATGGCTACACCTTC	CASKMTGGVAYGYTF
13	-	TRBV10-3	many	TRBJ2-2	TGTGCCACCCAACGGGAGAACACCGGGGAGCTGTTTTTT	CATQRENTGELFF
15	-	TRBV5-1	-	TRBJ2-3	TGCGCCAGCAGTTCCGACGGCCTACGCACAGATACGCAGTATTTT	CASSSDGLRTDTQYF
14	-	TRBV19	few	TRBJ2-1	TGTGCCAGTAGTGGTAGCGGAACCTACAATGAGCAGTTCTTC	CASSGSGTYNEQFF
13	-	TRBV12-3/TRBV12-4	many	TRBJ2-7	TGTGCCAGCAGGCAGACAGGCACCTACGAGCAGTACTTC	CASRQTGTYEQYF
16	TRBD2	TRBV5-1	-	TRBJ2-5	TGCGCCAGCAGCTTCGGAGCGGGAGGCAAACAAGAGACCCAGTACTTC	CASSFGAGGKQETQYF
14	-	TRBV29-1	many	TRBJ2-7	TGCAGCGTTGCCGGGGGGCAAAGCTCCTACGAGCAGTACTTC	CSVAGGQSSYEQYF
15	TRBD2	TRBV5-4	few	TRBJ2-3	TGTGCCAGCAGCTTGCGGCGGGAGCGCACAGATACGCAGTATTTT	CASSLRRERTDTQYF
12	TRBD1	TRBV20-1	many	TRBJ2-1	TGCAGTGCGGGACAGGGTGGGAATGAGCAGTTCTTC	CSAGQGGNEQFF
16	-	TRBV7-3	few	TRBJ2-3	TGTGCCAGCAGCTTAACCGGGACTCCAGTCACAGATACGCAGTATTTT	CASSLTGTPVTDTQYF
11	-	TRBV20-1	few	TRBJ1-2	TGCAGTGCTAGGGACATCCGTGGCTACACCTTC	CSARDIRGYTF
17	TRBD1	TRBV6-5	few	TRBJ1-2	TGTGCCAGCAGTTACTCCGGGACAGGGGGCGTCATCTATGGCTACACCTTC	CASSYSGTGGVIYGYTF
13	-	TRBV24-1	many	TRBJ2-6	TGTGCCACTTCGGGCTCTGGGGCCAACGTCCTGACTTTC	CATSGSGANVLTF
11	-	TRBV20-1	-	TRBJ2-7	TGCAGAGTCCCATTTGGATACGAGCAGTACTTC	CRVPFGYEQYF
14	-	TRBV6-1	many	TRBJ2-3	TGTGCCAGCGGTCCGGGATCCCCCACAGATACGCAGTATTTT	CASGPGSPTDTQYF
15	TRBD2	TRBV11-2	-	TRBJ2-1	TGTGCCAGCAGCATCGGGGGGGGAGCCTACAATGAGCAGTTCTTC	CASSIGGGAYNEQFF
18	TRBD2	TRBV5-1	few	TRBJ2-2	TGCGCCAGCAGCTTCCCGGGACTAGGAGATTTCAACACCGGGGAGCTGTTTTTT	CASSFPGLGDFNTGELFF
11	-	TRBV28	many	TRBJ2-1	TGTGCCAGCAGACTTGAAAATGAGCAGTTCTTC	CASRLENEQFF
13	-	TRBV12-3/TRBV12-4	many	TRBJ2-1	TGTGCCAGCAGTTCGGGACTCGGCAATGAGCAGTCCTTC	CASSSGLGNEQSF
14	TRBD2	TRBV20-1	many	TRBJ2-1	TGCAGTGCTAGCGGGGGGAGCTCCTACAATGAGCAGTTCTTC	CSASGGSSYNEQFF
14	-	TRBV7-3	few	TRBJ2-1	TGTGCCAGCAGCTTAAAGTCGGACACCGGGGTGCAGTTCTTC	CASSLKSDTGVQFF
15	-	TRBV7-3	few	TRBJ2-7	TGTGCCAGCAGCCGAGGGGGGGGGCTTCGCTACGAGCAGTACTTC	CASSRGGGLRYEQYF
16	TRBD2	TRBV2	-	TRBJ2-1	TGTGCCAGCAGTGAATACGGTAGCGGGTCCTACAATGAGCAGTTCTTC	CASSEYGSGSYNEQFF